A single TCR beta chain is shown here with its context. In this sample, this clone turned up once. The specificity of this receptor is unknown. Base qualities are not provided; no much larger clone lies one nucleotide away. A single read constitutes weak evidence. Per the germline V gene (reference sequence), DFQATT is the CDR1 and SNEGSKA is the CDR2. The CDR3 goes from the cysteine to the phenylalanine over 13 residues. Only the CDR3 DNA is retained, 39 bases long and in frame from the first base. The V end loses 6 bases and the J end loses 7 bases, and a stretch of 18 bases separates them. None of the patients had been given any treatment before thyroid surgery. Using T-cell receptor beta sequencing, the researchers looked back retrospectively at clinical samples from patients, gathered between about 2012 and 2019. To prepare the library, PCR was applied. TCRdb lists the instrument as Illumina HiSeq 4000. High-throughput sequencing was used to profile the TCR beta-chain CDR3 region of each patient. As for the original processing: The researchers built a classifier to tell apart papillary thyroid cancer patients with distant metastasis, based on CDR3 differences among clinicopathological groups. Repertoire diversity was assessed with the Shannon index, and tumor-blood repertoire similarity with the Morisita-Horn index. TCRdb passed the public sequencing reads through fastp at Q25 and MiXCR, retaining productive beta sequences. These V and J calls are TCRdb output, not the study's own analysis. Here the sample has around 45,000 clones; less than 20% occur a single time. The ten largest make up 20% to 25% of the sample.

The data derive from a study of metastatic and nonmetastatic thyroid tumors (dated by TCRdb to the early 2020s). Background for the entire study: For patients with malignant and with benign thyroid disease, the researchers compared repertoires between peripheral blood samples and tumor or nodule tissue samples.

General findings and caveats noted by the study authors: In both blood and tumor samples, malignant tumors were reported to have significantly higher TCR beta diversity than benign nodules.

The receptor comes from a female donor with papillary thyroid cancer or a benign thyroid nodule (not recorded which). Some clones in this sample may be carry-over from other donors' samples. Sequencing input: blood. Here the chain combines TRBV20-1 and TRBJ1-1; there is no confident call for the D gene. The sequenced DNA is TGCAGTGCGCCGGACGTAAGGGCTGGTGAAGCTTTCTTT. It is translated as CSAPDVRAGEAFF.